This TCR beta chain originates from a study of cytomegalovirus exposure and HLA in healthy donors. Primers: 60 Vbeta forward and 13 Jbeta reverse. TCRdb's table, derived via immunoSEQ multiplex PCR, lists solely in-frame clones and lacks some. This sample yields about 190,000 clones, of which around 84% are seen a single time; 1% belongs to the top ten. The length of the CDR3 is 10 residues. CDR1 and CDR2 from the germline V gene are SQVTM and ANQGSEA. The ends were cut back, 3 bases at V and 13 bases at J, with 10 bases in the middle. Likely unrecorded immune exposures existed in these nominally healthy donors. A remark on this clone: No antigen is known for it.

Study results and caveats: Presence/absence analyses assumed roughly uniform sequencing depth across donors, which may not hold. Specific recognition of CMV antigens was confirmed in vitro for a few chains (all CMV-associated). Clonal expansion was found to be greater in HLA-associated TCR beta chains than in equally common others in a later analysis.

This TCR was recovered from a boy under 10 years old in good health and CMV-seronegative. What was sequenced was PBMCs. The chain uses TRBV29-1 and TRBJ2-1; TRBD2 is a possible D gene (5 bases). CDR3 region: CSVDGRQQFF. The CDR3 DNA sequence: TGCAGCGTTGATGGGAGACAACAGTTCTTC.